These 32 T cell receptor beta chains came from one sample sequenced in a study of radiotherapy plus CTLA-4 blockade in lung cancer. Assay used: immunoSEQ multiplex PCR; TCRdb lists only in-frame clones, some missing. The table shows roughly 68,000 clones, with roughly 78% occurring only once. Sequencing used peripheral blood, obtained from a patient treated with radiotherapy plus ipilimumab. The receptors derive from a human donor with non-small cell lung cancer who had a complete response to radiotherapy plus ipilimumab.

The J gene is TRBJ2-7, the V gene TRBV2; the match to TRBD2 covers 13 bases. Germline assignment: CDR1 SNHLY and CDR2 FYNNEI. V gave up 0 bases and J gave up 6 bases; unmatched junction bases: 8. The CDR3 runs 17 residues. CDR3 DNA sequence: TGTGCCAGCAGTGAAGCGCGAGGACTAGCGGGAGAGTTCGAGCAGTACGTC. Protein product: CASSEARGLAGEFEQYV.

The CDR3 DNA reads TGTGCCAGCTCTCCCGCACGACAGTTAAGAACAGATACGCAGTATTTT. Protein product: CASSPARQLRTDTQYF. V and J are TRBV7-8 and TRBJ2-3, with D possibly TRBD1 on 5 matching bases. The CDR3 is 16 residues long. The germline V gene encodes CDR1 SGHVS and CDR2 FQNEAQ. V lost 8 bases to trimming and J lost 3 bases, with 21 bases between them.

The chain has TRBV7-2 and TRBJ2-2, with a possible D match to TRBD2 (6 bases). Germline-derived CDR1 and CDR2 are SGHTA and FQGNSA. V lost 5 bases and J lost 4, with 14 bases in between. The CDR3 contains 15 residues. This chain's CDR3 is CASSLGGPGTGELFF. Here the CDR3 DNA reads TGTGCCAGCAGCCTCGGGGGACCTGGCACCGGGGAGCTGTTTTTT.

This clone has more than one count but fewer than ten. The chain has TRBV7-9 and TRBJ2-4; D gene uncertain. Trimming shortened V by 0 bases and J by 2 bases, and 8 bases separated the two germline ends. CDR1 and CDR2 (germline): SEHNR, FQNEAQ (reference sequence). This CDR3 is built from 15 residues. CDR3 loop: CASSLAVGTKNIQYF. The CDR3 DNA sequence: TGTGCCAGCAGCTTAGCGGTTGGCACCAAAAACATTCAGTACTTC.

The chain has TRBV4-3 and TRBJ1-1; D remains unclear. The germline V gene encodes CDR1 LGHNA and CDR2 YSLEER. This CDR3 has 14 residues. Deletions cut 0 bases from V and 0 bases from J, with 5 bases between. The CDR3 is CASSQDLVNTEAFF. The CDR3, as DNA: TGCGCCAGCAGCCAAGATCTGGTGAACACTGAAGCTTTCTTT.

This CDR3 is CAWRGWGRVGYTF. CDR3 sequence (DNA): TGTGCCTGGAGGGGGTGGGGGCGCGTTGGCTACACCTTC. The chain joins TRBV30 to TRBJ1-2; weak D call: TRBD1 (6 bases). Germline assignment: CDR1 GTSNPN and CDR2 SVGIG (reference sequence). V was clipped by 3 bases and J by 7 bases, with 15 bases between them. There are 13 residues in the CDR3.

J is TRBJ1-2 and V is TRBV6-5; D is unclear. Trimming shortened V by 5 bases and J by 3 bases, and 16 bases separated the two germline ends. The germline V gene encodes CDR1 MNHEY and CDR2 SVGAGI. The CDR3 length is 15 residues. DNA of the CDR3: TGTGCCAGCAGTGGGAGGGTTCGGGTGCACTATGGCTACACCTTC. Its translation is CASSGRVRVHYGYTF.

The genes are TRBV4-3 and TRBJ1-1; D is unclear. V lost 4 bases and J lost 1, with 13 bases in between. Germline lookup yields CDR1 LGHNA and CDR2 YSLEER. The CDR3 covers 15 residues. As DNA, the CDR3 is TGCGCCAGCAGCCGCCAAGATGGTGCGAACACTGAAGCTTTCTTT. Residues: CASSRQDGANTEAFF.

The chain's CDR3 is CASSISGGPNTEAFF. The CDR3 DNA reads TGTGCCAGTAGTATATCGGGGGGCCCGAACACTGAAGCTTTCTTT. The V and J genes are TRBV19 and TRBJ1-1, with D perhaps TRBD1 (6 bases). This CDR3 has 15 amino acids. Germline V gene data show CDR1 as LNHDA and CDR2 as SQIVND (reference sequence). V was trimmed by 2 bases and J by 1 base, leaving 11 bases between them.

V is TRBV28 and J is TRBJ2-7, with 8 bases that match TRBD2. The V and J ends lost 5 bases and 4 bases, in that order; junction bases with no gene match: 7. Germline lookup yields CDR1 MDHEN and CDR2 SYDVKM. The CDR3 contains 14 residues. The CDR3 reads CASSVGTSGYEQYV. CDR3 DNA: TGTGCCAGCAGTGTTGGGACTAGTGGGTACGAGCAGTACGTC.

On this clone itself: Compared with germline, one end of the junction differs, possibly owing to a read error. The chain uses TRBV7-7 and TRBJ2-2; D not resolved. The CDR3 consists of 14 residues. Germline-derived CDR1 and CDR2 are SSHAT and FNYEAQ (reference sequence). The CDR3 loop reads CASSQDRNTGELFF. For the CDR3, the DNA is TGTGCTAGCAGCCAGGACCGTAACACCGGGGAGCTGTTTTTT.

V is TRBV10-1 and J is TRBJ2-1, with TRBD2 identical over 7 bases. Per the germline V gene, CDR1 is WNHNN and CDR2 is SYGVQD (reference sequence). Losses at the gene ends were 5 bases for V and 4 bases for J; bases not matched to a gene: 11. The CDR3 totals 16 residues. The CDR3 region is CASSFGAGVGYNEQFF. Written as DNA, the CDR3 is TGCGCCAGCAGTTTCGGGGCGGGAGTAGGATACAATGAGCAGTTCTTC.

The CDR3 region has the DNA TGTGCCAGTAGTATGGTTCTAGCGGGCACCGGGGAGCTGTTTTTT. Translation gives CASSMVLAGTGELFF. J is TRBJ2-2 and V is TRBV19; the match to TRBD2 covers 8 bases. CDR1 and CDR2 (germline): LNHDA, SQIVND (reference sequence). The CDR3 covers 15 residues. After removal of 3 bases from V and 4 bases from J, the junction contained 4 bases not matched to a gene.

V gene TRBV18 combines with J gene TRBJ1-1; D gene unclear. This CDR3 is built from 12 residues. CDR1 and CDR2 from the germline V gene are KGHSH and LQKENI. V gave up 4 bases and J gave up 7 bases, with 10 bases separating them. The DNA of the CDR3 is TGTGCCAGCTCACTGAACGATGATGAAGCTTTCTTT. Residues: CASSLNDDEAFF. The full variable domain, rest sourced from reference TRBV18 and TRBJ1-1, is NAGVMQNPRHLVRRRGQEARLRCSPMKGHSHVYWYRQLPEEGLKFMVYLQKENIIDESGMPKERFSAEFPKEGPSILRIQQVVRGDSAAYFCASSLNDDEAFFGQGTRLTVV.

This chain uses TRBV11-3 with TRBJ2-1; 9 bases fit TRBD1. Trimming took 4 bases from V and 2 from J; bases not matched to a gene: 3. The germline gives CDR1 SGHNT, CDR2 YENEEA. This CDR3 is 15 amino acids long. This chain's CDR3 is CASSYRQGAYNEQFF. In DNA form, the CDR3 reads TGTGCCAGCAGCTACAGACAGGGGGCCTACAATGAGCAGTTCTTC.

This clone was seen more than once but under ten times. The chain joins TRBV18 to TRBJ2-2, with 7 nucleotides matching TRBD1. CDR3 length equals 15 residues. Germline V gives CDR1 KGHSH, CDR2 LQKENI. Trimming removed 8 bases from V and 0 bases from J; junction bases left unmatched: 6. This CDR3 reads CASTVDRTNTGELFF. DNA for the CDR3: TGTGCCAGCACCGTGGACAGGACGAACACCGGGGAGCTGTTTTTT.

This chain uses TRBV7-8 with TRBJ2-3; 13 nucleotides match TRBD2. The CDR3 sequence is 19 residues long. The trim removed 4 bases at V and 3 bases at J, leaving 13 bases unmatched. Germline V CDR1 and CDR2: SGHVS, FQNEAQ. CDR3 sequence (DNA): TGTGCCAGCAGCTCTAACCGGCCGGGACTAGCGGGGAAAACAGATACGCAGTATTTT. The encoded protein is CASSSNRPGLAGKTDTQYF. Complete variable domain (other parts from reference TRBV7-8 and TRBJ2-3): GAGVSQSPRYKVAKRGQDVALRCDPISGHVSLFWYQQALGQGPEFLTYFQNEAQLDKSGLPSDRFFAERPEGSVSTLKIQRTQQEDSAVYLCASSSNRPGLAGKTDTQYFGPGTRLTVL.

This clone was detected only a few times. The chain combines TRBV7-2 with TRBJ2-3, with D tentatively TRBD1 or TRBD2 (5 bases each). The CDR3 totals 11 residues. Germline CDR1 SGHTA, CDR2 FQGNSA. DNA of the CDR3: TGTGCTAGCGCCCGGGGCAATACGCAGTATTTT. Its protein product is CASARGNTQYF.

To note about this clone: The same CDR3 is also encoded by other DNA sequences in this sample. The rearrangement joins TRBV30 to TRBJ1-5; no clear D. The V end lost 0 bases, the J end lost 5 bases, and 8 bases lay between the germline ends. The CDR3 totals 13 residues. Germline CDR1 and CDR2: GTSNPN and SVGIG (reference sequence). CDR3: CAWSVREDQPQHF. The CDR3 bases are TGTGCCTGGAGTGTTAGGGAGGATCAGCCCCAGCATTTT.

V usage is TRBV6-5 and J usage is TRBJ1-5; 11 bases are shared with TRBD1. Germline CDR1 reads MNHEY; CDR2 reads SVGAGI. The CDR3 contains 15 residues. V lost 5 bases and J lost 1; bases outside the gene matches: 1. Here the CDR3 reads CASSRTGGSNQPQHF. The CDR3 DNA is TGTGCCAGCAGTCGGACAGGGGGCAGCAATCAGCCCCAGCATTTT.

This clone appeared a few times. The chain is built from TRBV19 and TRBJ1-1, with 10 bases aligning to TRBD1. In germline, CDR1 is LNHDA, CDR2 SQIVND (reference sequence). There are 17 residues in the CDR3. With 2 bases clipped from V and 1 base from J, the junction kept 7 bases outside the gene matches. DNA for the CDR3: TGTGCCAGTAGTATACGGGGACAGGGGAGGTCGAACACTGAAGCTTTCTTT. It codes for CASSIRGQGRSNTEAFF.

CDR3 sequence: CASSPTGLAGPTDTQYF. CDR3 bases: TGCGCCAGCAGTCCCACGGGGCTAGCGGGACCCACAGATACGCAGTATTTT. The J gene is TRBJ2-3, the V gene TRBV4-1; 9 bases agree with TRBD2. With V trimmed by 6 bases and J by 2 bases, 12 bases remained unmatched. The CDR3 spans 17 residues. The germline gives CDR1 MGHRA, CDR2 YSYEKL.

This rearrangement joins TRBV6-1 to TRBJ2-2; D not resolved. Germline V gives CDR1 MNHNS, CDR2 SASEGT. This CDR3 region has 13 residues. Trimming cost V 7 bases and J 5 bases, with 11 bases left between them. CDR3 sequence reads: CASTIGDTGELFF. The CDR3 coding sequence is TGTGCCAGCACCATAGGAGATACCGGGGAGCTGTTTTTT.

The chain couples TRBV10-3 to TRBJ1-2; the D gene is possibly TRBD1 (5 bases). Looked up from germline, CDR1 is ENHRY and CDR2 is SYGVKD. The CDR3 sequence is 15 residues long. Deletions cut 3 bases from V and 2 bases from J, with 13 bases between. CDR3 DNA sequence: TGTGCCATCAGTGACGTAAGGGACGGAAACTATGGCTACACCTTC. The encoded protein is CAISDVRDGNYGYTF.

V usage is TRBV6-5 and J usage is TRBJ2-3, with 10 bases fitting TRBD1. Per germline, CDR1 MNHEY and CDR2 SVGAGI. V gave up 2 bases and J gave up 0 bases; unmatched junction bases: 2. CDR3 size: 16 residues. The CDR3 protein is CASSYQDRGSTDTQYF. As DNA, the CDR3 is TGTGCCAGCAGTTACCAGGACAGGGGGAGCACAGATACGCAGTATTTT.

This clone has just a few counts. The chain has TRBV4-3 and TRBJ2-1; 9 nucleotides align to TRBD2. This CDR3 is built from 14 residues. V lost 3 bases and J lost 7; bases outside the gene matches: 4. The germline CDR1 and CDR2 sequences are LGHNA and YSLEER. CDR3 sequence reads: CASSQRLADNEQFF. CDR3 in DNA: TGCGCCAGCAGCCAGAGACTAGCGGATAATGAGCAGTTCTTC.

This chain uses TRBV5-1 with TRBJ2-7; D is perhaps TRBD1 (6 bases). In germline, CDR1 is SGHRS, CDR2 YFSETQ. CDR3 length: 16 amino acids. Trimming removed 6 bases at V and 2 bases at J, with 21 bases between. CDR3 sequence reads: CASKLQPGAPAYEQYF. CDR3 DNA: TGCGCCAGCAAGCTGCAACCAGGGGCACCAGCCTACGAGCAGTACTTC.

This clone was observed a single time. This rearrangement joins TRBV7-2 to TRBJ2-7; TRBD1 might be the D (7 bases). Germline loops: CDR1 SGHTA, CDR2 FQGNSA. V was trimmed by 4 bases and J by 5 bases, leaving 24 bases between them. This CDR3 is built from 17 residues. The chain's CDR3 is CASSSRGFPGGTHEQYF. CDR3 DNA: TGTGCCAGCAGCTCCCGCGGTTTCCCAGGGGGGACCCACGAGCAGTACTTC.

The chain combines TRBV19 with TRBJ1-5; no reliable D call. There are 11 residues in the CDR3. Germline CDR1 and CDR2: LNHDA and SQIVND (reference sequence). Trimming took 8 bases from V and 6 from J, leaving 8 bases between them. CDR3 DNA: TGTGCCAGTGGAGCGAGTCAGCCCCAGCATTTT. Translating gives CASGASQPQHF. Using reference TRBV19 and TRBJ1-5 for the parts outside the CDR3, the full variable domain is DGGITQSPKYLFRKEGQNVTLSCEQNLNHDAMYWYRQDPGQGLRLIYYSQIVNDFQKGDIAEGYSVSREKKESFPLTVTSAQKNPTAFYLCASGASQPQHFGDGTRLSIL.

The chain is built from TRBV4-3 and TRBJ2-5, with D perhaps matching TRBD1 (5 bases). Germline CDR1 LGHNA, CDR2 YSLEER. The CDR3 extends over 14 amino acids. V was clipped by 1 base and J by 5 bases, with 11 bases between them. The CDR3: CASSQGTGPETQYF. The CDR3 DNA follows: TGCGCCAGCAGCCAAGGAACAGGCCCGGAGACCCAGTACTTC.

A few counts support this clone. The V gene is TRBV11-3, the J gene TRBJ2-3; D remains unclear. Germline V CDR1 and CDR2: SGHNT, YENEEA. Trimming stripped 8 bases from V and 4 bases from J, with 16 bases between. There are 14 residues in the CDR3. Written as DNA, the CDR3 is TGTGCCAGCTCCGGGCCGCCGAGGCCAGATACGCAGTATTTT. Encoded protein: CASSGPPRPDTQYF.

The chain links TRBV18 to TRBJ2-7; D gene ambiguous. Germline V gene lookup returns CDR1 KGHSH and CDR2 LQKENI. Trimming took off 2 bases at V and 7 bases at J, with 15 bases between the two ends. The CDR3 consists of 14 residues. This chain's CDR3 is CASSPSIRQGEQYV. CDR3 in DNA: TGTGCCAGCTCACCATCCATCCGCCAAGGGGAGCAGTACGTC.